The 21 T cell receptor beta chains below all came from one sample that was sequenced in a study of T-cell reconstitution after alpha-beta-depleted transplantation in children. The library targeted TCRbeta and was prepared with unique molecular identifiers. TCRdb re-called the PCR reads with MiXCR, one entry per CDR3 protein. Of roughly 300,000 distinct CDR3 sequences listed, 10% were seen once; the top ten hold 2% to 3%. The specimen comprised PBMCs from the stem cell graft donor, sampled from the stem cell graft. The receptors originated from a human donor who donated a stem cell graft to a child with acute lymphoblastic leukemia.

This clonotype was picked up a small number of times. The V gene is TRBV5-1, the J gene TRBJ2-3; weak D call: TRBD2 (6 bases). CDR1 is SGHRS, CDR2 YFSETQ, per germline. This CDR3 has 15 residues. The V gene lost 1 base and the J gene lost 6 bases, with 15 bases spanning the gap. CDR3 sequence reads: CASSLTRPRGDTQYF. Written as DNA, the CDR3 is TGCGCCAGCAGCTTGACGCGGCCTCGGGGGGATACGCAGTATTTT. Together with reference TRBV5-1 and TRBJ2-3, the CDR3 gives the full variable domain: KAGVTQTPRYLIKTRGQQVTLSCSPISGHRSVSWYQQTPGQGLQFLFEYFSETQRNKGNFPGRFSGRQFSNSRSEMNVSTLELGDSALYLCASSLTRPRGDTQYFGPGTRLTVL.

This clonotype was recorded at least ten times. The chain joins TRBV3-1 to TRBJ1-1, with 7 positions matching TRBD1. V shed 7 bases and J 1 base; nucleotides not matched to a gene: 6. The CDR3 spans 14 residues. Germline CDR1 is LGHDT and CDR2 is YNNKEL (reference sequence). CDR3 sequence reads: CASIKGGSNTEAFF. The CDR3, as DNA: TGTGCCAGCATCAAAGGGGGCTCGAACACTGAAGCTTTCTTT.

As regards this clonotype: One end of the junction varies from germline; a read error may be responsible. The chain carries TRBV10-3 and TRBJ2-7; 12 bases match TRBD2. The CDR3 is 19 amino acids. Germline CDR1 and CDR2: ENHRY and SYGVKD. Written as DNA, the CDR3 is TGTACCATCAGTTTTCTTGGACAAAAGACTAGCGGGAGCTCCTACGAGCAGTACTTC. Protein sequence: CTISFLGQKTSGSSYEQYF.

This clonotype came up many times. The chain uses TRBV5-1 and TRBJ1-6; perhaps TRBD1 as D (5 bases). Germline CDR1 SGHRS, CDR2 YFSETQ. The V gene lost 1 base and the J gene lost 10 bases, with 12 bases spanning the gap. The CDR3 contains 14 residues. The CDR3 coding sequence is TGCGCCAGCAGCTTGCAGCCAGGGAACTCACCCCTCCACTTT. Encoded protein: CASSLQPGNSPLHF.

This chain joins TRBV4-3 and TRBJ2-2, with a possible D match to TRBD1 (6 bases). CDR1 and CDR2 from the germline V gene are LGHNA and YSLEER. V was clipped by 0 bases and J by 2 bases, with 10 bases between them. CDR3 length: 16 residues. CDR3 sequence reads: CASSQEIRGNTGELFF. Here the CDR3 DNA reads TGCGCCAGCAGCCAAGAAATCAGGGGAAACACCGGGGAGCTGTTTTTT.

The gene calls are TRBV20-1 and TRBJ1-1, with a weak D call TRBD1 (6 bases). Germline CDR1 is DFQATT and CDR2 is SNEGSKA (reference sequence). This CDR3 is built from 15 residues. V was trimmed by 1 base and J by 3 bases, leaving 15 bases between them. Written as DNA, the CDR3 is TGCAGTGCTAGAGTTTGGGGGGCGCTTGACACTGAAGCTTTCTTT. This gives the protein CSARVWGALDTEAFF.

V gene TRBV20-1 combines with J gene TRBJ2-3, with TRBD2 matching 10 bases. CDR1 DFQATT and CDR2 SNEGSKA come from the germline V gene (reference sequence). The CDR3 has 15 amino acids. V was clipped by 5 bases and J by 2 bases; unmatched bases: 7. DNA for the CDR3: TGCAGTGCTCAACTAGGACTAGCGGCCACAGATACGCAGTATTTT. Its translation is CSAQLGLAATDTQYF.

The chain is built from TRBV28 and TRBJ2-7, with D maybe TRBD1 (6 bases). V was clipped by 3 bases and J by 5 bases, with 11 bases between them. From germline, CDR1 is MDHEN and CDR2 SYDVKM. The CDR3 has 13 residues. CDR3 sequence reads: CASSFGTGHEQYF. The DNA of the CDR3 is TGTGCCAGCAGTTTTGGTACAGGGCACGAGCAGTACTTC.

The chain joins TRBV29-1 to TRBJ2-7, with TRBD2 matching 14 bases. Germline CDR1 and CDR2: SQVTM and ANQGSEA. Trimming removed 6 bases from V and 3 bases from J; junction bases left unmatched: 4. The CDR3 has 14 residues. In DNA, the CDR3 is TGCAGCGTGGGGACTAGCGGGAGTTTCTACGAGCAGTACTTC. It translates to CSVGTSGSFYEQYF.

In its sample, this clonotype was seen a few times. This rearrangement joins TRBV6-1 to TRBJ1-2, with D possibly TRBD1 on 5 matching bases. The CDR3 length is 13 residues. Germline V gene lookup returns CDR1 MNHNS and CDR2 SASEGT. V lost 2 bases and J 3 bases, leaving 7 bases between the germline ends. CDR3 bases: TGTGCCAGCAGTGAACAGGGAGACTATGGCTACACCTTC. Protein sequence: CASSEQGDYGYTF.

This clonotype has a count of ten or more. As DNA, the CDR3 is TGTGCCAGCAGCCTCCGTCCAATGGGGCAAGAGACCCAGTACTTC. Its protein is CASSLRPMGQETQYF. The chain couples TRBV12-3 or TRBV12-4 to TRBJ2-5; D gene uncertain. V gave up 6 bases and J gave up 2 bases, with 16 bases separating them. The CDR3 is 15 amino acids.

At least ten counts were recorded for this clonotype. The chain uses TRBV5-1 and TRBJ1-4; D possibly corresponds to TRBD1 (5 bases). CDR3 size: 15 residues. CDR1 is SGHRS and CDR2 is YFSETQ in the germline V gene. V gave up 0 bases and J gave up 5 bases, with 11 bases separating them. CDR3: CASSLGQGLNEKLFF. In nucleotides, the CDR3 is TGCGCCAGCAGCTTGGGGCAGGGTCTAAATGAAAAACTGTTTTTT.

The chain uses TRBV7-9 and TRBJ2-5, with D perhaps matching TRBD1 (5 bases). This CDR3 is 12 amino acids long. V lost 8 bases to trimming and J lost 2 bases, with 9 bases between them. The germline V gene encodes CDR1 SEHNR and CDR2 FQNEAQ (reference sequence). This CDR3 is CASQGIQETQYF. For the CDR3, the DNA is TGTGCCAGCCAGGGTATTCAAGAGACCCAGTACTTC.

This chain uses TRBV29-1 with TRBJ2-2; 13 bases fit TRBD2. The CDR3 loop spans 14 amino acids. After removal of 7 bases from V and 4 bases from J, the junction contained 3 bases not matched to a gene. Germline V gene lookup returns CDR1 SQVTM and CDR2 ANQGSEA. The CDR3 spells CSAGLAGATGELFF. The DNA of the CDR3 is TGCAGCGCAGGACTAGCGGGAGCCACCGGGGAGCTGTTTTTT.

This clonotype was seen a handful of times. CDR3 nucleotide sequence: TGTGCCAGCAGCTTAAGGAAGAACTATGGCTACACCTTC. Amino acid sequence: CASSLRKNYGYTF. The rearrangement uses TRBV7-2 and TRBJ1-2, with D hard to call. The CDR3 has 13 amino acids. Germline CDR1 is SGHTA and CDR2 is FQGNSA. Trimming left V 2 bases short and J 2 bases short, with 6 bases between.

The chain recombines TRBV7-6 with TRBJ2-1, with D perhaps TRBD1 (5 bases). The length of the CDR3 is 13 residues. Germline V gene data show CDR1 as SGHVS and CDR2 as FNYEAQ. V was cut by 0 bases and J by 9 bases, with 9 bases left in between. The CDR3 region has the DNA TGTGCCAGCAGCTTAGCAGGGGTCGGTGAGCAGTTCTTC. It is translated as CASSLAGVGEQFF.

J is TRBJ2-7 and V is TRBV7-2; the D is unclear. This CDR3 spans 12 amino acids. The V gene's germline CDR1 is SGHTA and CDR2 FQGNSA. Trimming stripped 3 bases from V and 4 bases from J, with 7 bases between. The CDR3 nucleotides are TGTGCCAGCAGCTTCCCAGGATACGAGCAGTACTTC. It translates to CASSFPGYEQYF.

The chain couples TRBV20-1 to TRBJ2-1; the match to TRBD2 covers 12 bases. After removal of 1 base from V and 0 bases from J, the junction contained 10 bases not matched to a gene. The germline V gene encodes CDR1 DFQATT and CDR2 SNEGSKA (reference sequence). This CDR3 region has 19 residues. The DNA for the CDR3 is TGCAGTGCTAGAGGAAGGACTAGCGGGATCCCGGGCTCCTACAATGAGCAGTTCTTC. Encoded protein: CSARGRTSGIPGSYNEQFF.

The genes are TRBV20-1 and TRBJ2-5, with 10 bases aligning to TRBD2. V was pared by 3 bases and J by 2 bases, with 6 bases of the junction left unmatched. CDR3 length: 15 residues. Germline values: CDR1 DFQATT, CDR2 SNEGSKA (reference sequence). CDR3: CSASFMGLAQETQYF. The CDR3 coding sequence is TGCAGTGCTAGTTTTATGGGACTAGCGCAAGAGACCCAGTACTTC.

This chain joins TRBV7-6 and TRBJ2-6, with a weak D call TRBD1 (6 bases). Looked up from germline, CDR1 is SGHVS and CDR2 is FNYEAQ. CDR3 length equals 17 residues. V gave up 2 bases and J gave up 2 bases, with 13 bases separating them. The CDR3 DNA follows: TGTGCCAGCAGCTTACCCTACAGGGTAGCTGGGGCCAACGTCCTGACTTTC. Protein: CASSLPYRVAGANVLTF. The whole variable domain, filled in from reference TRBV7-6 and TRBJ2-6, reads GAGVSQSPRYKVTKRGQDVALRCDPISGHVSLYWYRQALGQGPEFLTYFNYEAQQDKSGLPNDRFSAERPEGSISTLTIQRTEQRDSAMYRCASSLPYRVAGANVLTFGAGSRLTVL.

The J gene is TRBJ2-1, the V gene TRBV12-3 or TRBV12-4; D may be TRBD1 or TRBD2 (6 bases each). The CDR3 covers 16 residues. Trimming took 5 bases from V and 7 from J, leaving 21 bases between them. This chain's CDR3 is CASSATLGGLRNEQFF. CDR3 nucleotides: TGTGCCAGCAGTGCCACCCTGGGGGGCCTTAGGAATGAGCAGTTCTTC.